The rows below give T cell receptor beta chains drawn from one sample of a study of Tregs in tolerant kidney transplant recipients. Method: immunoSEQ multiplex PCR; TCRdb's copy keeps in-frame clones and lacks some. The sample yields around 61,000 clones, about 90% seen once. Specimen: CD4+ T cells from blood (PBMCs), collected 6 months after the transplant. The receptor source for this set is a human patient who received a combined kidney and bone marrow transplant. Some T cells may be graft donor cells. The CDR3 runs from the conserved cysteine through the conserved F or W. Fields, in order: D gene, clone size, V gene, J gene, CDR3 protein, CDR3 DNA. The D gene is left open where the match is weak. Part of the rows lack a size; the others show once, few, many or a class for expanded clones.

TRBD1,.,TRBV12-5,TRBJ2-7,CASGLVSGGRSSYEQYF,TGTGCTAGTGGTTTGGTATCAGGGGGTAGGAGCTCCTACGAGCAGTACTTC
TRBD1,.,TRBV4-1,TRBJ1-2,CASSQEPDRYGYTF,TGCGCCAGCAGCCAAGAGCCGGACAGGTACGGCTACACCTTC
.,few,TRBV5-4,TRBJ2-1,CASSLAWGGAHNEQFF,TGTGCCAGCAGCTTGGCCTGGGGGGGGGCCCATAATGAGCAGTTCTTC
TRBD1,.,TRBV6-6,TRBJ1-1,CASSPDRDLAEAFF,TGTGCCAGCAGTCCTGACAGGGACTTGGCTGAAGCTTTCTTT
TRBD2,.,TRBV4-1,TRBJ2-5,CASSQDPSGRGETQYF,TGCGCCAGCAGCCAAGATCCTAGCGGGAGAGGAGAGACCCAGTACTTC
.,once,TRBV7-2,TRBJ1-2,CASSPGAGRGSYGYTF,TGTGCCAGCAGCCCTGGGGCAGGGCGGGGGTCCTATGGCTACACCTTC
TRBD2,.,TRBV28,TRBJ2-7,CASSYLAGAYEQYF,TGTGCCAGCAGTTATCTAGCGGGGGCCTACGAGCAGTACTTC
TRBD1,once,TRBV9,TRBJ1-6,CASSPQPQGANSPLHF,TGTGCCAGCAGCCCCCAACCGCAGGGGGCGAATTCCCCCCTCCACTTT
.,.,TRBV7-3,TRBJ2-3,CASSLPTRAPSTDTQYF,TGTGCCAGCAGCCTCCCGACTAGAGCCCCTAGCACAGATACGCAGTATTTT
.,few,TRBV5-6,TRBJ1-5,CASSLTGQPQHF,TGTGCCAGCAGCTTGACGGGTCAGCCCCAGCATTTT
TRBD1,.,TRBV7-9,TRBJ1-5,CASSLGTGYGQPQHF,TGTGCCAGCAGCTTAGGGACAGGGTACGGTCAGCCCCAGCATTTT
TRBD2,.,TRBV5-1,TRBJ2-2,CASSLGTSGSLVAGELFF,TGCGCCAGCAGCCTGGGGACTAGCGGGAGCCTTGTGGCCGGGGAGCTGTTTTTT
.,.,TRBV4-1,TRBJ1-2,CASSQDRDTHGYTF,TGCGCCAGCAGCCAAGACAGGGACACCCATGGCTACACCTTC
.,once,TRBV6-5,TRBJ2-7,CASSYGGTSSYEQYF,TGTGCCAGCAGTTATGGGGGGACCAGCTCCTACGAGCAGTACTTC
.,few,TRBV5-1,TRBJ1-4,CASSLRGTDEKLFF,TGCGCCAGCAGTCTGCGGGGCACGGATGAAAAACTGTTTTTT
.,once,TRBV5-1,TRBJ1-6,CASSSDRSYNSPLHF,TGCGCCAGCAGCTCGGACAGATCTTATAATTCACCCCTCCACTTT
.,.,TRBV19,TRBJ2-3,CASSSTGDLDTQYF,TGTGCCAGTAGTTCGACAGGAGACCTAGATACGCAGTATTTT
TRBD1,once,TRBV7-9,TRBJ2-7,CASSFGGQGAYEQYF,TGTGCCAGCAGCTTTGGGGGACAGGGCGCCTACGAGCAGTACTTC
.,.,TRBV5-6,TRBJ1-3,CASSLIALSSGNTIYF,TGTGCCAGCAGCTTGATTGCACTCTCCTCTGGAAACACCATATATTTT
.,.,TRBV6-1,TRBJ1-1,CASRTASMNTEAFF,TGTGCCAGTAGGACAGCCAGCATGAACACTGAAGCTTTCTTT
.,.,TRBV19,TRBJ1-5,CASSMTRTDYSNQPQHF,TGTGCCAGTAGTATGACGAGGACTGACTATAGCAATCAGCCCCAGCATTTT
TRBD1,.,TRBV5-1,TRBJ2-1,CASSLGQGGNEQFF,TGCGCCAGCAGCTTGGGACAGGGTGGTAATGAGCAGTTCTTC
.,.,TRBV2,TRBJ2-7,CASSDRGDEQYF,TGTGCCAGCAGTGACAGGGGGGACGAGCAGTACTTC
TRBD1,.,TRBV7-2,TRBJ1-3,CASSQTGGASGNTIYF,TGTGCCAGCAGCCAAACAGGGGGCGCTTCTGGAAACACCATATATTTT
.,.,TRBV9,TRBJ1-3,CASSVTGSGNTIYF,TGTGCCAGCAGCGTCACAGGGTCTGGAAACACCATATATTTT
.,.,TRBV10-3,TRBJ2-7,CAISEWTLGGEQYF,TGTGCCATCAGTGAGTGGACTCTGGGAGGCGAGCAGTACTTC
TRBD1,.,TRBV5-1,TRBJ1-5,CASSLGQGEEPQHF,TGCGCCAGCAGCTTGGGGCAGGGGGAAGAGCCCCAGCATTTT
.,.,TRBV15,TRBJ1-2,CATSRQGSGYTF,TGTGCCACCAGCAGACAGGGTAGTGGCTACACCTTC
.,.,TRBV28,TRBJ1-1,CASSPLLQVNTEAFF,TGTGCCAGCAGTCCTTTACTCCAGGTAAACACTGAAGCTTTCTTT
TRBD2,.,TRBV7-6,TRBJ2-5,CASSLANLAGRGRQETQYF,TGTGCCAGCAGCTTAGCTAACCTAGCGGGAAGAGGCAGACAAGAGACCCAGTACTTC
.,.,TRBV7-2,TRBJ1-6,CASSLLGTRNSPLHF,TGTGCCAGCAGCTTATTGGGGACTCGTAATTCACCCCTCCACTTT
TRBD1,.,TRBV13,TRBJ2-7,CASSTHSRRTGVHEQYF,TGTGCCAGCAGCACCCACAGCCGACGGACAGGGGTCCACGAGCAGTACTTC
TRBD2,.,TRBV28,TRBJ2-7,CASSLWRPWSGGSYEQYF,TGTGCCAGCAGTTTATGGCGCCCTTGGAGCGGGGGATCCTACGAGCAGTACTTC
.,once,TRBV5-1,TRBJ2-2,CASSELNTGELFF,TGCGCCAGCAGCGAACTAAACACCGGGGAGCTGTTTTTT
.,once,TRBV28,TRBJ2-2,CASRRETGSRTGELFF,TGTGCCAGCAGGAGAGAGACAGGTTCGCGGACCGGGGAGCTGTTTTTT
.,.,TRBV28,TRBJ2-5,CASSLSGTSETQYF,TGTGCCAGCAGTTTATCGGGGACTTCGGAGACCCAGTACTTC